One sample yielded the 11 T cell receptor beta chains listed below, sequenced in a study of cytomegalovirus exposure and HLA in healthy donors. Use of 60 Vbeta and 13 Jbeta primers characterized the PCR. This table comes from immunoSEQ multiplex PCR, and its TCRdb copy is limited to in-frame clones, with some not included. The sample lists under 200,000 clones, roughly 72% occurring once. Sequencing was done on a sample of PBMCs. The source is a man aged 30-40 years in good health and CMV-seronegative.

The chain is built from TRBV7-3 and TRBJ2-1, with TRBD2 matching over 12 bases. The length of the CDR3 is 14 residues. After removal of 5 bases from V and 7 bases from J, the junction contained 3 bases not matched to a gene. CDR1 is SGHTA and CDR2 is FQGTGA in the germline V gene. CDR3 nucleotide sequence: TGTGCCAGCAGCCTAGCGGGAGGGTGGAATGAGCAGTTCTTC. Translated, it gives CASSLAGGWNEQFF.

The chain has TRBV7-6 and TRBJ2-3; 9 positions match TRBD2. V shed 5 bases, J shed 3 bases, and the junction held 9 bases outside the gene matches. Germline V lookup: CDR1 SGHVS, CDR2 FNYEAQ. The CDR3 spans 16 residues. Here the CDR3 reads CASSRYSGRGTDTQYF. The CDR3 DNA reads TGTGCCAGCAGCAGATATAGCGGGAGAGGAACAGATACGCAGTATTTT.

The chain employs TRBV30 and TRBJ2-1, with 9 bases fitting TRBD2. The CDR3 is 14 residues long. With 8 bases clipped from V and 7 bases from J, the junction kept 12 bases outside the gene matches. Germline V CDR1 and CDR2: GTSNPN, SVGIG (reference sequence). The CDR3 region has the DNA TGTGCCGGCCGGGAGCGGGGGGTATTAAATGAGCAGTTCTTC. Residues: CAGRERGVLNEQFF.

This clone appeared a few times. The CDR3 nucleotides read TGTGCCAGCAGCTTAGTCAACCCCTCGGGCGGGCCCACCTACAATGAGCAGTTCTTC. This encodes CASSLVNPSGGPTYNEQFF. V is TRBV11-2 and J is TRBJ2-1, with D possibly TRBD2 on 5 matching bases. Trimming left V 1 base short and J 2 bases short, with 21 bases between. The CDR3 sequence is 19 residues long. In germline, CDR1 is SGHAT, CDR2 FQNNGV.

This chain uses TRBV7-2 with TRBJ2-1; 9 bases are a match to TRBD2. CDR1 is SGHTA and CDR2 is FQGNSA in the germline V gene. This CDR3 has 15 residues. The ends lost 5 bases at V and 10 bases at J; junction bases unmatched: 12. The chain's CDR3 is CASSRGGLATREQFF. CDR3 coding DNA: TGTGCCAGCAGCCGAGGCGGACTAGCGACTAGGGAGCAGTTCTTC.

The J gene is TRBJ1-6, the V gene TRBV9, with 7 nucleotides matching TRBD1. Germline values: CDR1 SGDLS, CDR2 YYNGEE. V trimming: 10 bases; J trimming: 10 bases; junction bases outside the gene matches: 2. CDR3 length equals 10 residues. The CDR3 coding sequence is TGTGCCGCAGGGGGGTCACCCCTCCACTTT. Translation: CAAGGSPLHF.

The J gene is TRBJ2-3, the V gene TRBV7-3; D is possibly TRBD2 (6 bases). V lost 4 bases and J 0 bases, leaving 17 bases between the germline ends. The germline V gene encodes CDR1 SGHTA and CDR2 FQGTGA. This CDR3 contains 17 residues. CDR3 bases: TGTGCCAGCAGCTCCAACCCCACTAGCTGGAGCACAGATACGCAGTATTTT. The encoded protein is CASSSNPTSWSTDTQYF.

The chain recombines TRBV19 with TRBJ2-1; 8 nucleotides match TRBD2. CDR1 is LNHDA and CDR2 is SQIVND in the germline V gene (reference sequence). The J segment lost 3 bases and the V segment lost 3 bases, leaving 10 bases of the junction unmatched. This CDR3 comprises 17 residues. In DNA form, the CDR3 reads TGTGCCAGTAGTATCCTCAGGAACGGGAGGGGCTACAATGAGCAGTTCTTC. It specifies CASSILRNGRGYNEQFF.

In DNA form, the CDR3 reads TGTGCCTGGAGTGTCGGAGAGAGCAATCAGCCCCAGCATTTT. Amino acids: CAWSVGESNQPQHF. V gene TRBV30 combines with J gene TRBJ1-5; no reliable D call. The ends were cut back, 0 bases at V and 1 base at J, with 7 bases in the middle. Germline-derived CDR1 and CDR2 are GTSNPN and SVGIG (reference sequence). This CDR3 contains 14 residues.

This clone was recorded a few times. This sequence joins TRBV13 and TRBJ1-2; possibly TRBD1 for D (5 bases). V lost 8 bases to trimming and J lost 7 bases, with 20 bases between them. CDR1 is PRHDT, CDR2 FYEKMQ, per germline (reference sequence). The CDR3 covers 14 residues. Written as DNA, the CDR3 is TGTGCCAGCCGGGTGGGGGGAAGTGGGTCTGGCTACACCTTC. Protein: CASRVGGSGSGYTF.

This clone was counted a few times. This CDR3 reads CASSSRRTGDEQYF. CDR3 nucleotide sequence: TGTGCCAGCAGTTCTCGCCGGACTGGGGACGAGCAGTACTTC. V usage is TRBV6-5 and J usage is TRBJ2-7; TRBD2 is a possible D gene (5 bases). With 4 bases removed from V and 5 bases from J, the gap between germline ends came to 15 bases. The CDR3 sequence is 14 residues long. The germline V gene has CDR1 MNHEY and CDR2 SVGAGI.